This TCR beta chain originates from a study of response to subunit inactivated influenza vaccine. The CDR3 contains 15 residues. With V trimmed by 6 bases and J by 7 bases, 12 bases remained unmatched. Germline CDR1 is DFQATT and CDR2 is SNEGSKA (reference sequence). MiXCR was run by TCRdb on the RT-PCR reads, yielding one entry per CDR3 protein. The sample shows 280,000 or so distinct CDR3 sequences, 20% to 25% of them seen only once. This clonotype has ten or more counts. Its specificity is not known. Whole-study results and caveats: Few additional T cells are recruited per seasonal influenza vaccination, authors suggested.

The sample here was PBMCs from blood, taken about 20 months after vaccination. The chain recombines TRBV20-1 with TRBJ1-2; 12 bases are a match to TRBD1. This TCR came from a man aged 50 to 75 who received an inactivated influenza vaccine. This CDR3 is CSAKPPGQGAGGYTF. The CDR3, as DNA: TGCAGTGCAAAGCCTCCGGGACAGGGGGCTGGTGGCTACACCTTC.